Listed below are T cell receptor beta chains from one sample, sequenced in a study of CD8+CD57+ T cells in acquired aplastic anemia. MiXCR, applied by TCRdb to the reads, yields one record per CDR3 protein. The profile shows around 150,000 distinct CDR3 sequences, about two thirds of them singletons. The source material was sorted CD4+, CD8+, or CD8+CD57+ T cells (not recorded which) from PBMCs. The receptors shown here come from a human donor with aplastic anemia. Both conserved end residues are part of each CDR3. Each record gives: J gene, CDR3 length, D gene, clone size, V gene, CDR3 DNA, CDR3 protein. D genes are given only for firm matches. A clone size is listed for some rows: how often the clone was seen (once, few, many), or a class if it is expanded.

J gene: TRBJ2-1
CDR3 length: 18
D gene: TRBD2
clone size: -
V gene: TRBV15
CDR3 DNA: TGTGCCACCAGCAGAGATCCACCGGGACTAGCGGGGGTTGGAGAGCAGTTCTTC
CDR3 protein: CATSRDPPGLAGVGEQFF

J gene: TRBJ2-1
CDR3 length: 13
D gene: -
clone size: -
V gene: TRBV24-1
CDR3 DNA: TGTGCCACCAGTGATTCCTTATGCAATGAGCAGTTCTTC
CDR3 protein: CATSDSLCNEQFF

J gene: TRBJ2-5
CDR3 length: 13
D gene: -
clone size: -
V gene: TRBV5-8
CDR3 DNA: TGTGCCAGCAGCTTTAACGGGGGAGAGACCCAGTACTTC
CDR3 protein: CASSFNGGETQYF

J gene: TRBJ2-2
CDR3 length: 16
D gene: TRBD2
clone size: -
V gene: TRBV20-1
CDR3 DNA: TGCAGTGCTAGATCGGTGGGCGGGGGGCTTTCAGGGGAGCTGTTTTTT
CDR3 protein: CSARSVGGGLSGELFF

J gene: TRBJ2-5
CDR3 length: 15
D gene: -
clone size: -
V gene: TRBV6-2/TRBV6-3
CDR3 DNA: TGTGCCAGCAGTTACTCTGGACCGGGGGCAGAGACCCAGTACTTC
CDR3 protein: CASSYSGPGAETQYF

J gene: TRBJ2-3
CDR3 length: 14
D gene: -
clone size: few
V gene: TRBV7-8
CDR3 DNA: TGTGCCAGCAGCTTAGCGGCGCCGGGAGATACGCAGTATTTT
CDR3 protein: CASSLAAPGDTQYF

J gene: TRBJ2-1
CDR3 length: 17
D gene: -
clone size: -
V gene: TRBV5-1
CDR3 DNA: TGCGCCAGCAGGAGCGGAACAGGCTCTACCTCCTACAATGAGCAGTTCTTC
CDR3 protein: CASRSGTGSTSYNEQFF

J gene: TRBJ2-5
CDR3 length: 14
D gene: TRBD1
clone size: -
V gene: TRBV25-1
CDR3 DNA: TGTGCCAGCAGAGACAGGGACCCACAAGAGACCCAGTACTTC
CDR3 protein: CASRDRDPQETQYF

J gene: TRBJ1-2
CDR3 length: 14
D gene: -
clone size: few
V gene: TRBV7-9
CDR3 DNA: TGTGCCAGCACCACAGGGTCTGATCTGGATGGCTACACCTTC
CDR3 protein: CASTTGSDLDGYTF

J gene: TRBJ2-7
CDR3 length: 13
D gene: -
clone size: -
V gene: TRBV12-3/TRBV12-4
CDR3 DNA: TGTGCCAGCAGTGAAGGGGGGCCCTACGAGCAGTACTTC
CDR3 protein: CASSEGGPYEQYF

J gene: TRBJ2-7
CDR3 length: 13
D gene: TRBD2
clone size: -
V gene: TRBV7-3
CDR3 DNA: TGTGCCAGCAGCTTGAAGCGGGGGGTCGAGCAGTACTTC
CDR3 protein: CASSLKRGVEQYF

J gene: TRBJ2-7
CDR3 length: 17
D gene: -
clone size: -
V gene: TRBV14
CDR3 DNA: TGTGCCAGCAGCCAAACTGGCGGTCACATTCGGACCTACGAGCAGTACTTC
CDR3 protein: CASSQTGGHIRTYEQYF

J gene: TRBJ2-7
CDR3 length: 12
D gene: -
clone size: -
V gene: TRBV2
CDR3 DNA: TGTGCCAGCAGTCGGGACTCCTACGAGCAGTACTTC
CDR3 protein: CASSRDSYEQYF

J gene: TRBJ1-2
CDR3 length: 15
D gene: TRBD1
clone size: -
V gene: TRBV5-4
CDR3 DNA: TGTGCCAGCAGCCTCGACAGGGCGGAGTCCTATGGCTACACCTTC
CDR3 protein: CASSLDRAESYGYTF

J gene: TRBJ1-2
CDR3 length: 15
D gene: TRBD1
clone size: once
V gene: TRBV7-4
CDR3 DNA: TGTGCCAGCAGCTTAGGGGGACAGGGCCTCTATGGCTACACCTTC
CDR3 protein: CASSLGGQGLYGYTF

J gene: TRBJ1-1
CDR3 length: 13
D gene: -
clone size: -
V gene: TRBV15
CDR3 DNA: TGTGCCACCAGCAAGGGGTGGAACACTGAAGCTTTCTTT
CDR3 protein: CATSKGWNTEAFF

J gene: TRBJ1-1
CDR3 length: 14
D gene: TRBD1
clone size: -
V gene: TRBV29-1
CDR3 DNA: TGCAGCGTGCTGATGACAGGGGGCAGCACTGAAGCTTTCTTT
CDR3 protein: CSVLMTGGSTEAFF

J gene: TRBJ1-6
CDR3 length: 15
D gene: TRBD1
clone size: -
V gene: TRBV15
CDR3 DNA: TGCGCCACCAGCAGAGAAGGGACAGGGAATTCACCCCTCCACTTT
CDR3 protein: CATSREGTGNSPLHF

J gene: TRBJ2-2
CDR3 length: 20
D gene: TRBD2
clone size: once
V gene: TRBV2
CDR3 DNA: TGTGCCAGCAGTGAAAGGGGGACTAGCGGGGGGCCCGGCAACACCGGGGAGCTGTTTTTT
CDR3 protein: CASSERGTSGGPGNTGELFF

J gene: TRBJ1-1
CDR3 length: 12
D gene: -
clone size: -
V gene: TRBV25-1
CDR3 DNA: TGTGCCAGCAGGGGGGGGAAAGCTGAAGCTTTCTTT
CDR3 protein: CASRGGKAEAFF

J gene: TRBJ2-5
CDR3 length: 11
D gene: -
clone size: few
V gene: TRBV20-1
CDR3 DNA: TGCAGTGCTCAACAGCAAGAGACCCAGTACTTC
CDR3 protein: CSAQQQETQYF

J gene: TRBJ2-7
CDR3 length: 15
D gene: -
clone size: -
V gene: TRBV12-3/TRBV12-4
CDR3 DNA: TGTGCCAGCAGTCTCGAAGGAGGAGCACGTTACGAGCAGTACTTC
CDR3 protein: CASSLEGGARYEQYF